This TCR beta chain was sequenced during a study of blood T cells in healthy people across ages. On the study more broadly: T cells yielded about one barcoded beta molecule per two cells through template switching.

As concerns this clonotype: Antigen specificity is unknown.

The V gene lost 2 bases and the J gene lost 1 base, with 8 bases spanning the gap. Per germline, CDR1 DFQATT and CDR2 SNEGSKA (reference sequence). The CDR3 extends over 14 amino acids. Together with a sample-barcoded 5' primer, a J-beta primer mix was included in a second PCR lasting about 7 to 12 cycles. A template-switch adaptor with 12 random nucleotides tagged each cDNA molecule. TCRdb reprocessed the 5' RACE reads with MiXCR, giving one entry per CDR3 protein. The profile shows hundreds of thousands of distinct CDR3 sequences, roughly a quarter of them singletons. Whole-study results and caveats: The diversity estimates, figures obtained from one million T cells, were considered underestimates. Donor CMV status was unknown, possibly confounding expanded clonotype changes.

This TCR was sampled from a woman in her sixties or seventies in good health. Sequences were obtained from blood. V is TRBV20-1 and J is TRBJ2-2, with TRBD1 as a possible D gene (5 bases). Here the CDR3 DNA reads TGCAGTGCTAGACCCCAGGGGAACACCGGGGAGCTGTTTTTT. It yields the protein CSARPQGNTGELFF.